This TCR beta chain is from a study of response to subunit inactivated influenza vaccine. Study results and limitations: Only a handful of new T cells, the authors suggested, are recruited with each seasonal influenza vaccination.

This clonotype was seen many times. The target antigen is unknown. CDR3 length equals 14 residues. V lost 6 bases to trimming and J lost 0 bases; unmatched junction nucleotides: 8. Germline V gives CDR1 SQVTM, CDR2 ANQGSEA. TCRdb re-derived calls from the RT-PCR reads in MiXCR, one entry per CDR3 protein. Among about 700,000 distinct CDR3 sequences listed, around 14% were seen once. The source was PBMCs from blood, collected less than 15 days before vaccination. The sequence came from a man aged 50 to 60 who received an inactivated influenza vaccine. This chain joins TRBV29-1 and TRBJ2-7, with 7 bases aligning to TRBD1. In nucleotides, the CDR3 is TGCAGCGTCGGTCCGGGACAGAGCTCCTACGAGCAGTACTTC. This sequence encodes CSVGPGQSSYEQYF.